This T cell receptor (beta chain) was recorded in a study of Ad26.COV2.S vaccination and SARS-CoV-2 variants. Documented treatment: around 19 received Ad26.COV2.S at low or high dose, single or two shots; a few received placebo; per-sample allocation not given. Sampling occurred on day 63 after the first vaccine or placebo injection. Germline V gene lookup returns CDR1 LNHDA and CDR2 SQIVND (reference sequence). Trimming left V 2 bases short and J 0 bases short, with 14 bases between. This CDR3 is built from 18 residues. Measured with immunoSEQ multiplex PCR; TCRdb has only the in-frame clones, and not every one. The sample shows 400,000 to 450,000 clones, 90% of them seen only once.

This TCR was recovered from a person aged 18 to 65 who received the Ad26.COV2.S COVID-19 vaccine or a placebo. The specimen comprised peripheral blood, sampled in a trial of Ad26.COV2.S vaccine versus placebo. The chain links TRBV19 to TRBJ2-6; D possibly corresponds to TRBD1 (6 bases). As DNA, the CDR3 is TGTGCCAGTAGTATATCACAGGGTCTGATCTCTGGGGCCAACGTCCTGACTTTC. It translates to CASSISQGLISGANVLTF.